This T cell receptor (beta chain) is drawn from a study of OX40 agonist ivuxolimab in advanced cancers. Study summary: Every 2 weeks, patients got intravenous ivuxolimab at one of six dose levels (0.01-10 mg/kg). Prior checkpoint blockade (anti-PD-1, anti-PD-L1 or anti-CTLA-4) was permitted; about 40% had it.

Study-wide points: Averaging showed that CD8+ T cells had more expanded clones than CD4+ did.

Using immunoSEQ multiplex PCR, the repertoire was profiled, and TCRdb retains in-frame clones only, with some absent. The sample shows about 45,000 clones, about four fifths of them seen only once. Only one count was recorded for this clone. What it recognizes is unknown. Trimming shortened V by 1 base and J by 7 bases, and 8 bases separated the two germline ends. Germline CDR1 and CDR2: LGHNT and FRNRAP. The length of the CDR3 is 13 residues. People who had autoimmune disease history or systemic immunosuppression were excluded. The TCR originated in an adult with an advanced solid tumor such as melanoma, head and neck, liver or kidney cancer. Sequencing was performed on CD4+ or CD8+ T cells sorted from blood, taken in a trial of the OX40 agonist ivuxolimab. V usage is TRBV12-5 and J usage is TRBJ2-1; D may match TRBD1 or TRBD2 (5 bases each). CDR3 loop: CASGLGWGNEQFF. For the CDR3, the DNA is TGTGCTAGTGGTTTGGGGTGGGGGAATGAGCAGTTCTTC.